The sequence of this T cell receptor (beta chain) was determined in a study of T cell repertoires in cytomegalovirus infection. Looking at the study overall: Carrying CMV and the relevant HLA type showed in public TCR beta signatures. Study-level points and caveats: Ex vivo responses were dominated by HLA-C-restricted CMV-specific TCR beta clonotypes.

This CDR3 region has 13 residues. Germline CDR1 reads ENHRY; CDR2 reads SYGVKD. V dropped 10 bases and J dropped 1; count of bases not matched to a gene: 6. TCRdb re-called the reads with MiXCR, one entry per CDR3 protein. The sample lists 120,000 to 150,000 distinct CDR3 sequences, about 6% seen once, with under 20% in the top ten. This clonotype was seen at least ten times. Its matching antigen is unknown. The sequencing input was PBMCs. This chain connects TRBV10-3 to TRBJ1-1; 7 nucleotides match TRBD1. This clonotype was obtained from a human donor in good health (CMV status not recorded). Some clones in this sample may be carry-over from other donors' samples. Here the CDR3 DNA reads TGTGCCAGCTCCGGGACAGAGAACACTGAAGCTTTCTTT. Translating it yields CASSGTENTEAFF.